This TCR beta chain comes out of a study of cytomegalovirus exposure and HLA in healthy donors. Study background: The approximately 120 million unique TCR beta sequences, from around 200 million T cells, were found by an earlier analysis.

The CDR3 length is 13 residues. The germline V and J ends were trimmed by 4 bases and 0 bases, with 6 bases remaining between them. The PCR had 60 Vbeta and 13 Jbeta primers. This table comes from immunoSEQ multiplex PCR, and its TCRdb copy is limited to in-frame clones, with some not included. The profile shows over 150,000 clones, 82% of them singletons. The table lists this clone with a few counts. The TCR comes from a boy aged 2 to 9 in good health and CMV-seronegative. Source material: PBMCs. The gene calls are TRBV23-1 and TRBJ1-1; D remains unclear. Being an ORF, TRBV23-1 has a function that is uncertain. CDR3 coding DNA: TGCGCCAGCAGTCGAGTCATGAACACTGAAGCTTTCTTT. Protein product: CASSRVMNTEAFF.